The T cell receptor (beta chain) described here comes from a study of OX40 agonist ivuxolimab in advanced cancers. At the level of the study: Ivuxolimab, which is an agonistic anti-OX40 (CD134) antibody, was administered to the patients. Allowance was made for prior anti-PD-1, anti-PD-L1 or anti-CTLA-4 therapy, and about 40% had some. Partial response was recorded in three patients: one hepatocellular carcinoma and two cutaneous melanoma cases.

This CDR3 region has 18 residues. With 5 bases removed from V and 0 bases from J, the gap between germline ends came to 20 bases. Germline V gives CDR1 SGHVS, CDR2 FQNEAQ. Data came from immunoSEQ multiplex PCR; TCRdb stores just in-frame clones and leaves some out. The sample holds about 30,000 clones, roughly 84% seen once. Study findings and constraints: Dose levels from 0.1 to 3.0 mg/kg saw CD4+ and CD8+ blood T cells expand clonally by week 6.

With regard to this clone: Its antigen is not identified.

The sequencing here drew on CD4+ or CD8+ T cells sorted from blood, taken in a trial of the OX40 agonist ivuxolimab. This clonotype was sampled from an adult with an advanced solid tumor such as melanoma, head and neck, liver or kidney cancer. V gene TRBV7-8 combines with J gene TRBJ1-5, with D perhaps TRBD1 (5 bases). The CDR3 loop reads CASSVNSRQIYSNQPQHF. The CDR3 DNA is TGTGCCAGCAGCGTTAACAGTCGACAGATTTATAGCAATCAGCCCCAGCATTTT. The full variable domain, with the rest looked up from reference TRBV7-8 and TRBJ1-5, is GAGVSQSPRYKVAKRGQDVALRCDPISGHVSLFWYQQALGQGPEFLTYFQNEAQLDKSGLPSDRFFAERPEGSVSTLKIQRTQQEDSAVYLCASSVNSRQIYSNQPQHFGDGTRLSIL.